The clone carrying this TCR beta chain was seen a handful of times. Its antigen is unknown. This sample was included in a study of beta chain features in type 1 diabetes. Regarding the study as a whole: For Type 1 diabetes patients, all four CD4+ subsets carried TCRB CDR3s that were moderately but significantly shorter.

The CDR3 covers 18 residues. After removal of 3 bases from V and 3 bases from J, the junction contained 15 bases not matched to a gene. Germline assignment: CDR1 SGHRS and CDR2 YFSETQ. The isolated RNA, all of it, was reverse transcribed, so expressed TCRB transcripts were what got sequenced. The method was immunoSEQ multiplex PCR; TCRdb's version includes in-frame clones alone and lacks a portion of them. The sample lists hundreds of thousands of clones; about 14% were seen once. This clonotype was sampled from a man aged 18-30 years with type 1 diabetes. The sample consisted of naive CD4+ T cells from blood. V usage is TRBV5-1 and J usage is TRBJ2-4; 7 bases align to TRBD1. CDR3 in DNA: TGCGCCAGCAGCTCAACCCCCTGGAGGCAGGGGGTCAAAAACATTCAGTACTTC. Translated: CASSSTPWRQGVKNIQYF.